This T cell receptor beta chain originates from a study of OX40 agonist ivuxolimab in advanced cancers. Study as a whole: Eligibility rules accepted prior anti-PD-1, anti-PD-L1 or anti-CTLA-4 therapy, and around 44% had some.

Sequencing used immunoSEQ multiplex PCR; TCRdb keeps in-frame clones, though not all of them. Of about 150,000 clones listed, 90% were seen once; the top ten hold 1.1%. This clonotype was obtained from an adult with an advanced solid tumor such as melanoma, head and neck, liver or kidney cancer. The material sequenced was CD4+ or CD8+ T cells sorted from blood, taken in a trial of the OX40 agonist ivuxolimab.

CDR3 nucleotides: TGTGCCAGCTCACCAGAGGCAGGGGTTAGCTATGGCTACACCTTC. This encodes CASSPEAGVSYGYTF. The chain has TRBV18 and TRBJ1-2; D is perhaps TRBD1 (6 bases). Germline V gives CDR1 KGHSH, CDR2 LQKENI. Trimming shortened V by 2 bases and J by 4 bases, and 14 bases separated the two germline ends. This CDR3 has 15 amino acids. The full variable domain, with the rest looked up from reference TRBV18 and TRBJ1-2, is NAGVMQNPRHLVRRRGQEARLRCSPMKGHSHVYWYRQLPEEGLKFMVYLQKENIIDESGMPKERFSAEFPKEGPSILRIQQVVRGDSAAYFCASSPEAGVSYGYTFGSGTRLTVV.